The rows below give T cell receptor beta chains drawn from one sample of a study of T cell repertoires in cytomegalovirus infection. Each CDR3 protein is one row after TCRdb ran MiXCR on the reads. The table lists about 920,000 distinct CDR3 sequences, roughly 30% of them singletons, with 13% in the top ten. Their specific antigens are unknown. The input for sequencing was cultured CD8+ T cells from PBMCs, taken from culture after CMV antigen stimulation. These TCRs come from a human donor in good health (CMV status not recorded). Some clones in this sample may be carry-over from other donors' samples. The conserved cysteine and the conserved F or W are not part of the CDR3 here.

j_call	v_call	cdr3_aa
TRBJ2-3	TRBV4-2	ASSQSWTNLNTQY
TRBJ2-3	TRBV19	ASSIEGADTQY
TRBJ1-1	TRBV7-6	ASSLAPPGQSSTEAF
TRBJ1-2	TRBV7-9	ASSSNRDRQNYGYT
TRBJ2-7	TRBV7-9	ASSARDRASYEQY
TRBJ2-1	TRBV7-9	ASSFAGGSPQDEQF
TRBJ1-1	TRBV9	ATTRAEAF
TRBJ1-1	TRBV5-6	ASSLEAGSMNTEAF
TRBJ2-7	TRBV7-9	ASEQPYSYEQY
TRBJ1-2	TRBV25-1	ASSESPRTGEEGYT
TRBJ2-2	TRBV7-2	ASSPRAPLGNTGELF
TRBJ1-5	TRBV6-5	ASSYSSSTRNQPQH
TRBJ2-5	TRBV6-6	ASSTRGKETQY